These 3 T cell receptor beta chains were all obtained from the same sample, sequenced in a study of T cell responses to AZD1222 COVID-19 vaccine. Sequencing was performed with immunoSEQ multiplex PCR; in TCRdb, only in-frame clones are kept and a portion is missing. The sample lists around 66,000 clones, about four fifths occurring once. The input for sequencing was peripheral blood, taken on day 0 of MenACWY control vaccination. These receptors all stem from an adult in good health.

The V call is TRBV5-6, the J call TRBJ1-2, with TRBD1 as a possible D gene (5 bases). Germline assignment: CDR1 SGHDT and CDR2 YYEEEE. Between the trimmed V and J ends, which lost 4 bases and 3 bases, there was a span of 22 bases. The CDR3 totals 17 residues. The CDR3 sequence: CASSLVGRGRTDYGYTF. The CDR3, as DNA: TGTGCCAGCAGCCTGGTGGGAAGGGGCCGAACCGACTATGGCTACACCTTC.

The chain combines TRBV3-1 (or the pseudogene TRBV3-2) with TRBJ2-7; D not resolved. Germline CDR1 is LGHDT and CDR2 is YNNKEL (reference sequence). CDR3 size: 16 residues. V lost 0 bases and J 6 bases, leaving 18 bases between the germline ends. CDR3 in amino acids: CASSQDRYRSVGEQYF. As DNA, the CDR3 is TGTGCCAGCAGCCAAGATAGGTACCGGTCCGTCGGCGAGCAGTACTTC.

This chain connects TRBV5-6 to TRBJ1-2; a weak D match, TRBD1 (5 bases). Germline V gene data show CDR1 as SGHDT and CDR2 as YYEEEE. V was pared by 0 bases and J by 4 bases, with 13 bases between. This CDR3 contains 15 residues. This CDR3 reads CASSLGRGNAYGYTF. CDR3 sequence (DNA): TGTGCCAGCAGCTTGGGAAGGGGTAACGCCTATGGCTACACCTTC.